This T cell receptor beta chain was sequenced for a study of T cell responses to AZD1222 COVID-19 vaccine. Details on this clone: Its specificity is unknown.

Study observations and caveats: Repertoires in all cases were sampled only once the peak T cell response had passed. Among the donors, most were white British and more were female, and clonal diversity was possibly underestimated.

Clones were sequenced by immunoSEQ multiplex PCR, and TCRdb holds only the in-frame ones, with some missing. Among about 140,000 clones, roughly 92% were seen once, and the ten largest hold more than 5%. The CDR3 sequence is 15 residues long. The germline V gene encodes CDR1 LGHDT and CDR2 YNNKEL (reference sequence). V lost 4 bases and J 2 bases, leaving 14 bases between the germline ends. The TCR sequence derives from an adult in good health. The sequenced sample was peripheral blood, obtained on day 0 of AZD1222 vaccination. The rearrangement links TRBV3-1 (or the pseudogene TRBV3-2) to TRBJ1-2; perhaps TRBD1 as D (6 bases). The CDR3 DNA sequence: TGTGCCAGCAGCCGCCCGGGGACAACGAACTATGGCTACACCTTC. Translation gives CASSRPGTTNYGYTF.